This T cell receptor (beta chain) was captured by sequencing in a study of Ad26.COV2.S vaccination and SARS-CoV-2 variants. Study details: The vaccine Ad26.COV2.S was put into the muscle once, or twice with 56 days between.

Treatment noted: about 20 received Ad26.COV2.S at low or high dose, single or two shots; about five received placebo; per-sample allocation not given. The samples date from day 63 after the first vaccine or placebo injection. Cohort 1b enrolled adults aged 18-55 years in Boston. A note on this clone: The antigen remains unidentified.

Assay used: immunoSEQ multiplex PCR; TCRdb lists only in-frame clones, some missing. Of more than 350,000 clones listed, approximately 90% were seen once; the top ten hold approximately 12%. Germline CDR1 MDHEN, CDR2 SYDVKM. This CDR3 contains 15 residues. V lost 5 bases and J lost 3; bases outside the gene matches: 7. General study results and limits: Placebo recipients showed lower spike-specific TCR breadth than vaccinees. It is possible that the TCR breadth and depth analyses underestimated the total T cell responses.

This receptor was taken from a person between 18 and 65 years old who received the Ad26.COV2.S COVID-19 vaccine or a placebo. The gene calls are TRBV28 and TRBJ1-1; 9 bases line up with TRBD1. Sequenced here: peripheral blood, sampled in a trial of Ad26.COV2.S vaccine versus placebo. CDR3 loop: CASSPTGGADTEAFF. Written as DNA, the CDR3 is TGTGCCAGCAGTCCTACAGGGGGCGCCGACACTGAAGCTTTCTTT.